The clone carrying this T cell receptor (beta chain) turned up a few times. What it binds is not known. Sample time point: pre-treatment sample, taken before nivolumab and TIL therapy. The tumor samples were excised metastases, mostly pleural nodules or supraclavicular lymph nodes. Stage 4 NSCLC adults joined between 2017 and 2020. This was the immunoSEQ v3 assay. TCRdb's copy holds only in-frame clones and misses some; the assay was immunoSEQ multiplex PCR. This table holds more than 9,000 clones, 58% found once. This entry is derived from a study of TIL therapy for anti-PD-1-resistant metastatic lung cancer. About the study: Tumors carried a median about 1.4 non-synonymous mutations per megabase. Whole-study findings and limits: Compared with baseline intratumoral T cells, expanded TIL cultures were more clonal and less diverse (around 5.9% vs 31%). Many TIL product clones were absent from baseline tumor, suggesting clonal contraction.

J was trimmed by 2 bases and V by 1 base; bases with no gene match: 5. The CDR3 length is 16 residues. Germline assignment: CDR1 LGHNA and CDR2 YNFKEQ. The sequence was obtained from a person aged 25 to 80 with non-small cell lung cancer. The sample consisted of tumor tissue, taken at baseline. This sequence joins TRBV4-2 and TRBJ2-7; 10 nucleotides align to TRBD2. CDR3 DNA sequence: TGTGCCAGCAGCCAAGGCGCAAGCGGGGGGGCCTACGAGCAGTACTTC. This sequence encodes CASSQGASGGAYEQYF.